A single sample is the source of the 29 T cell receptor beta chains below, sequenced in a study of CD8+CD57+ T cells in acquired aplastic anemia. The authors sequenced patients whose flow cytometry had shown CD8+CD57+ cell expansion. Researchers used genomic DNA as the template to profile TCR beta VDJ and CDR3. TCRdb reanalysed the reads using MiXCR and keeps one entry per CDR3 protein. The sample has 200,000 or so distinct CDR3 sequences, more than 55% seen once. Sequencing was performed on sorted CD4+, CD8+, or CD8+CD57+ T cells (not recorded which) from PBMCs. The receptor set was obtained from a human donor with aplastic anemia.

This clonotype is a singleton in its sample. The V call is TRBV19, the J call TRBJ1-6, with D unclear. The CDR3 runs to 12 residues. V was trimmed by 3 bases and J by 7 bases, leaving 4 bases between them. Germline lookup yields CDR1 LNHDA and CDR2 SQIVND (reference sequence). For the CDR3, the DNA is TGTGCCAGTAGTATTGAGAATTCACCCCTCCACTTT. This sequence encodes CASSIENSPLHF. Full variable domain (remainder filled in from reference TRBV19 and TRBJ1-6): DGGITQSPKYLFRKEGQNVTLSCEQNLNHDAMYWYRQDPGQGLRLIYYSQIVNDFQKGDIAEGYSVSREKKESFPLTVTSAQKNPTAFYLCASSIENSPLHFGNGTRLTVT.

This chain links TRBV5-6 with TRBJ1-5; D remains unclear. V was clipped by 6 bases and J by 4 bases, with 11 bases between them. CDR1 and CDR2 from the germline V gene are SGHDT and YYEEEE. This CDR3 is built from 13 residues. The CDR3 DNA reads TGTGCCAGCACCAAAGGAGTTAATCAGCCCCAGCATTTT. This translates into CASTKGVNQPQHF.

This sequence joins TRBV10-3 and TRBJ2-7; the match to TRBD1 covers 10 bases. Germline V gives CDR1 ENHRY, CDR2 SYGVKD. This CDR3 is built from 13 residues. After removal of 8 bases from V and 3 bases from J, the junction contained 4 bases not matched to a gene. In nucleotides, the CDR3 is TGTGCCATCTTGGGGGACAGGGGCTACGAGCAGTACTTC. This translates into CAILGDRGYEQYF.

The rearrangement links TRBV5-1 to TRBJ1-1, with 9 bases identical to TRBD1. V gave up 6 bases and J gave up 1 base; unmatched junction bases: 4. The CDR3 sequence is 14 residues long. The germline V gene encodes CDR1 SGHRS and CDR2 YFSETQ. The CDR3 reads CASNPGQGNTEAFF. For the CDR3, the DNA is TGCGCCAGCAACCCGGGACAGGGGAACACTGAAGCTTTCTTT.

The chain employs TRBV24-1 and TRBJ1-4; D uncertain. This CDR3 is built from 13 residues. V shed 4 bases and J shed 5 bases, with 7 bases lying between them. Germline loops: CDR1 KGHDR, CDR2 SFDVKD. CDR3 coding DNA: TGTGCCACCAGTGAGGTTTCGAATGAAAAACTGTTTTTT. Its translation: CATSEVSNEKLFF.

This clonotype was seen more than once but under ten times. This chain links TRBV5-6 with TRBJ2-3, with a tentative D call TRBD2 (6 bases). CDR3 length: 15 amino acids. Deletions cut 0 bases from V and 6 bases from J, with 14 bases between. Germline V gene sequence: CDR1 SGHDT, CDR2 YYEEEE. CDR3 nucleotide sequence: TGTGCCAGCAGCTTGGGGGGGACTGCCCAGGATACGCAGTATTTT. Translating gives CASSLGGTAQDTQYF.

The chain carries TRBV20-1 and TRBJ1-2, with a possible D match to TRBD1 (6 bases). V gave up 0 bases and J gave up 4 bases, with 9 bases separating them. CDR1 and CDR2 (germline): DFQATT, SNEGSKA (reference sequence). The CDR3 spans 13 residues. DNA of the CDR3: TGCAGTGCTAGAGAACTAGGGGGCTATGGCTACACCTTC. The encoded protein is CSARELGGYGYTF.

J is TRBJ1-1 and V is TRBV2, with 7 bases aligning to TRBD1. The CDR3 covers 14 residues. The V and J ends lost 4 bases and 3 bases, in that order; junction bases with no gene match: 5. CDR1 and CDR2 from the germline V gene are SNHLY and FYNNEI. Here the CDR3 reads CASSGRQGYTEAFF. The DNA for the CDR3 is TGTGCCAGCAGTGGGCGACAGGGTTACACTGAAGCTTTCTTT.

The chain carries TRBV29-1 and TRBJ2-2, with 7 bases aligning to TRBD2. CDR1 SQVTM and CDR2 ANQGSEA come from the germline V gene. V gave up 3 bases and J gave up 8 bases; unmatched junction bases: 3. CDR3 length: 12 amino acids. The CDR3 coding sequence is TGCAGCGTTGAGATGGGGGGGGGGGAGCTGTTTTTT. Encoded protein: CSVEMGGGELFF.

This clonotype appeared a few times. The V and J genes are TRBV7-3 and TRBJ2-7; 8 positions match TRBD1. The CDR3 is made up of 16 amino acids. The germline CDR1 and CDR2 sequences are SGHTA and FQGTGA. Unmatched junction bases numbered 13, after V lost 5 bases and J lost 4 bases. CDR3 in amino acids: CASSPNSGQGRYEQYF. The DNA of the CDR3 is TGTGCCAGCAGCCCAAACTCAGGACAGGGTCGGTACGAGCAGTACTTC.

A word on this clonotype: One end of the junction varies from germline; a read error may be responsible. V is TRBV5-1 and J is TRBJ2-7; a weak D match, TRBD1 (5 bases). CDR3 size: 13 residues. CDR1 is SGHRS, CDR2 YFSETQ, per germline. The CDR3 is CASNRQGDYEQYF. CDR3 sequence (DNA): TGTGCCAGCAATCGGCAGGGCGACTACGAGCAGTACTTC.

The gene calls are TRBV7-9 and TRBJ1-2, with D possibly TRBD1 on 5 matching bases. Germline assignment: CDR1 SEHNR and CDR2 FQNEAQ (reference sequence). The CDR3 sequence is 15 residues long. V lost 1 base and J 8 bases, leaving 17 bases between the germline ends. This chain's CDR3 is CASSLEGVQGEGYTF. DNA for the CDR3: TGTGCCAGCAGCTTAGAAGGGGTTCAGGGCGAAGGCTACACCTTC. Full variable domain (missing parts from reference TRBV7-9 and TRBJ1-2): DTGVSQNPRHKITKRGQNVTFRCDPISEHNRLYWYRQTLGQGPEFLTYFQNEAQLEKSRLLSDRFSAERPKGSFSTLEIQRTEQGDSAMYLCASSLEGVQGEGYTFGSGTRLTVV.

V is TRBV5-6 and J is TRBJ2-7; D remains ambiguous. Trimming pared 0 bases from V and 6 bases from J, leaving 13 bases between. CDR3 length: 14 residues. Germline V gene lookup returns CDR1 SGHDT and CDR2 YYEEEE. The CDR3 bases are TGTGCCAGCAGCTTGGATCCTTTGGGTTCCGAGCAGTACTTC. Residues: CASSLDPLGSEQYF.

The chain joins TRBV11-2 to TRBJ2-7; TRBD2 is a possible D gene (5 bases). Germline CDR1 SGHAT, CDR2 FQNNGV. This CDR3 contains 16 residues. V was clipped by 1 base and J by 0 bases, with 13 bases between them. CDR3 residues: CASSLGGLGLSYEQYF. Here the CDR3 DNA reads TGTGCCAGCAGCTTAGGAGGGCTGGGCCTCTCCTACGAGCAGTACTTC. The whole variable domain, remainder taken from reference TRBV11-2 and TRBJ2-7, is EAGVAQSPRYKIIEKRQSVAFWCNPISGHATLYWYQQILGQGPKLLIQFQNNGVVDDSQLPKDRFSAERLKGVDSTLKIQPAKLEDSAVYLCASSLGGLGLSYEQYFGPGTRLTVT.

The chain links TRBV29-1 to TRBJ2-1; no definite D call. The CDR3 loop spans 14 amino acids. Germline V gene lookup returns CDR1 SQVTM and CDR2 ANQGSEA. V was cut by 8 bases and J by 3 bases, with 17 bases left in between. The CDR3 DNA reads as TGCAGCTTCCCTACGGGTGAGGACTACAATGAGCAGTTCTTC. This gives the protein CSFPTGEDYNEQFF.

The chain recombines TRBV7-9 with TRBJ2-2; D is perhaps TRBD2 (5 bases). The CDR3 has 14 amino acids. The V gene lost 8 bases and the J gene lost 2 bases, with 12 bases spanning the gap. The germline V gene has CDR1 SEHNR and CDR2 FQNEAQ (reference sequence). For the CDR3, the DNA is TGTGCCAGCGAGCGGCTAACAAACACCGGGGAGCTGTTTTTT. This sequence encodes CASERLTNTGELFF.

A few counts support this clonotype. V gene TRBV20-1 combines with J gene TRBJ2-7; TRBD1 matches 10 bases. Germline V gene lookup returns CDR1 DFQATT and CDR2 SNEGSKA (reference sequence). This CDR3 has 13 residues. V was clipped by 3 bases and J by 2 bases; unmatched bases: 1. This CDR3 reads CSASGQGAYEQYF. CDR3 nucleotides: TGCAGTGCTAGCGGACAGGGGGCCTACGAGCAGTACTTC.

As concerns this clonotype: This may arise from a read error, as a much more abundant clone is one base away. CDR3 DNA: TGTGCCAGCAGCCGCGGGAGGTTAGCACTCTACGAGCAGTACTTC. This codes for CASSRGRLALYEQYF. V usage is TRBV24-1 and J usage is TRBJ2-7, with TRBD2 identical over 8 bases. This CDR3 region has 15 residues. Trimming removed 11 bases from V and 3 bases from J; junction bases left unmatched: 14. Germline values: CDR1 KGHDR, CDR2 SFDVKD.

This clonotype was seen once. V is TRBV15 and J is TRBJ1-1; 7 nucleotides align to TRBD1. Per the germline V gene, CDR1 is LNHNV and CDR2 is YYDKDF (reference sequence). J gave up 4 bases and V 7 bases, and 9 bases lay outside the gene matches. This CDR3 has 14 residues. CDR3 coding DNA: TGTGCCACCACCTGGGACAGTCAACTCACTGAAGCTTTCTTT. This translates into CATTWDSQLTEAFF.

This clonotype appeared a few times. CDR3 DNA: TGTGCCAGCAGCCCCCGGACTAGCGGGGACAATGAGCAGTTCTTC. It specifies CASSPRTSGDNEQFF. The genes are TRBV9 and TRBJ2-1; 12 nucleotides match TRBD2. CDR3 size: 15 residues. Germline CDR1 and CDR2: SGDLS and YYNGEE. V dropped 4 bases and J dropped 5; count of bases not matched to a gene: 4.

This clonotype was recorded many times. The chain links TRBV20-1 to TRBJ2-3; 11 bases are a match to TRBD2. Germline CDR1 is DFQATT and CDR2 is SNEGSKA (reference sequence). This CDR3 comprises 18 residues. J was trimmed by 3 bases and V by 5 bases; bases with no gene match: 16. In nucleotides, the CDR3 is TGCAGTGCTTCGAAAGAGGTTAGCGGGGGGGCGGCGACAGATACGCAGTATTTT. Its translation is CSASKEVSGGAATDTQYF.

This chain uses TRBV15 with TRBJ2-1; 8 bases map to TRBD1. J lost 2 bases, V lost 3 bases, and 9 bases had no gene match. Germline V CDR1 and CDR2: LNHNV, YYDKDF (reference sequence). There are 17 residues in the CDR3. The CDR3, as DNA: TGTGCCACCAGCAGCTCCAGGTCGGGACAGGCCTACAATGAGCAGTTCTTC. It yields the protein CATSSSRSGQAYNEQFF.

V and J are TRBV7-2 and TRBJ1-6, with D perhaps matching TRBD1 (5 bases). Trimming took off 5 bases at V and 0 bases at J, with 14 bases between the two ends. CDR1 is SGHTA and CDR2 is FQGNSA in the germline V gene. This CDR3 is built from 17 residues. This chain's CDR3 is CASSVSGIYSYNSPLHF. DNA of the CDR3: TGTGCCAGCAGCGTCTCAGGGATATACTCCTATAATTCACCCCTCCACTTT. The full variable domain, rest sourced from reference TRBV7-2 and TRBJ1-6, is GAGVSQSPSNKVTEKGKDVELRCDPISGHTALYWYRQSLGQGLEFLIYFQGNSAPDKSGLPSDRFSAERTGGSVSTLTIQRTQQEDSAVYLCASSVSGIYSYNSPLHFGNGTRLTVT.

The chain couples TRBV15 to TRBJ2-6; D ambiguous. The V and J ends lost 3 bases and 0 bases respectively, with 9 bases between them. The CDR3 covers 16 residues. Germline CDR1 is LNHNV and CDR2 is YYDKDF (reference sequence). The CDR3 bases are TGTGCCACCAGCAGCTTTGTGAACTCTGGGGCCAACGTCCTGACTTTC. It specifies CATSSFVNSGANVLTF.

This rearrangement joins TRBV6-9 to TRBJ2-3; D not certain. V lost 4 bases, J lost 3 bases, and 14 bases lay in between. Germline V gene sequence: CDR1 MNHGY, CDR2 SVAAGI. The CDR3 is 15 amino acids. For the CDR3, the DNA is TGTGCCAGCAGTTTCCTCTGGGAAAGAACAGATACGCAGTATTTT. Translating it yields CASSFLWERTDTQYF.

J is TRBJ1-6 and V is TRBV5-1; D not certain. Per the germline V gene, CDR1 is SGHRS and CDR2 is YFSETQ. The germline V and J ends were trimmed by 0 bases and 10 bases, with 14 bases remaining between them. The CDR3 is 15 amino acids. The CDR3 region has the DNA TGCGCCAGCAGCTTGGACACTCATAAGGGATCACCCCTCCACTTT. Protein: CASSLDTHKGSPLHF.

This chain joins TRBV24-1 and TRBJ2-1, with D maybe TRBD1 (6 bases). Per germline, CDR1 KGHDR and CDR2 SFDVKD. Trimming took off 4 bases at V and 5 bases at J, with 11 bases between the two ends. The CDR3 spans 14 residues. The CDR3, as DNA: TGTGCCACCAGTGACACGACAGGAAACAATGAGCAGTTCTTC. Protein sequence: CATSDTTGNNEQFF.

This clonotype has a single count. At one of its ends the junction is not consistent with the germline gene, which may arise from a read error. For the CDR3, the DNA is TGTGCCAGCAGTTTAGTAGGACCGGGGGGTACGCTGTATTTT. Amino acid sequence: CASSLVGPGGTLYF. This rearrangement joins TRBV12-3 or TRBV12-4 to TRBJ2-3; the match to TRBD2 covers 7 bases. This CDR3 has 14 residues.

This chain connects TRBV7-9 to TRBJ1-1; TRBD1 agrees at 9 bases. This CDR3 is 13 amino acids long. Losses at the gene ends were 3 bases for V and 11 bases for J; bases not matched to a gene: 7. CDR1 is SEHNR and CDR2 is FQNEAQ in the germline V gene (reference sequence). Here the CDR3 reads CASSLNRGREAFF. The CDR3 nucleotides are TGTGCCAGCAGCTTGAACAGGGGGCGGGAGGCTTTCTTT.